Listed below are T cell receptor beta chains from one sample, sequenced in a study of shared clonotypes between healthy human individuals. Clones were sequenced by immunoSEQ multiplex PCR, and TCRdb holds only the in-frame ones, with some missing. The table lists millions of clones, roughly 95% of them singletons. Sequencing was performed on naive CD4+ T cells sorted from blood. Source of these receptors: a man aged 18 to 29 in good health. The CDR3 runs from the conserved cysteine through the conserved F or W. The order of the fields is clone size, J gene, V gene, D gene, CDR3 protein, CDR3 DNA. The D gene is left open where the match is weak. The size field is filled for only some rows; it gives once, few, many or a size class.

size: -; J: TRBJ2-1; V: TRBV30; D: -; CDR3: CAWSVWSSYNEQFF; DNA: TGTGCCTGGAGTGTTTGGAGCTCCTACAATGAGCAGTTCTTC
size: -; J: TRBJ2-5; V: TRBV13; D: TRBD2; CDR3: CASSPHPWTSGLTRETQYF; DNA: TGTGCCAGCAGCCCGCACCCCTGGACTAGCGGACTTACACGAGAGACCCAGTACTTC
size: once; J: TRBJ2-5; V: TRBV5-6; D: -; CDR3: CASSLALLRETQYF; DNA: TGTGCCAGCAGCTTGGCCTTATTGCGAGAGACCCAGTACTTC
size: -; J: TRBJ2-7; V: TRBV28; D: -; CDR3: CASSFDRPYEQYF; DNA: TGTGCCAGCAGTTTTGATCGTCCCTACGAGCAGTACTTC
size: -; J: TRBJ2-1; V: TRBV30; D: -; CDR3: CAWTEYNEQFF; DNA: TGTGCCTGGACGGAATACAATGAGCAGTTCTTC
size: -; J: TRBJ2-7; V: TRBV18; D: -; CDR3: CASSPSLDGEQYF; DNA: TGTGCCAGCTCACCATCACTCGACGGCGAGCAGTACTTC
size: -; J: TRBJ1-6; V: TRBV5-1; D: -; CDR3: CASATVNSPLHF; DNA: TGCGCCAGCGCCACCGTTAATTCACCCCTCCACTTT
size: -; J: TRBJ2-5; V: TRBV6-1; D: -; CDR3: CASSDWSPQETQYF; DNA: TGTGCCAGCAGCGACTGGTCCCCTCAAGAGACCCAGTACTTC
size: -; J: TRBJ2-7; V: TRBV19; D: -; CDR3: CASSIASGRYQSEQYF; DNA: TGTGCCAGTAGTATAGCATCGGGCAGGTATCAAAGCGAGCAGTACTTC
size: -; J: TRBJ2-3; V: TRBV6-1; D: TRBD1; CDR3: CASSARRTGSMDTQYF; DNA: TGTGCCAGCAGTGCGAGACGGACAGGGAGCATGGATACGCAGTATTTT
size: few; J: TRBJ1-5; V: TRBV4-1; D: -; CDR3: CASSPWQGDNNQPQHF; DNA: TGCGCCAGCAGCCCCTGGCAGGGAGATAACAATCAGCCCCAGCATTTT
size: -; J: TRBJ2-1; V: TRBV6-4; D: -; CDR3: CASRARYAGQFF; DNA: TGTGCCAGCAGAGCGCGGTACGCGGGGCAGTTCTTC
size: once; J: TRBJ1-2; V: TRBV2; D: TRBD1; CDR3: CASARGSYGYTF; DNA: TGTGCCAGCGCCAGGGGGAGCTATGGCTACACCTTC
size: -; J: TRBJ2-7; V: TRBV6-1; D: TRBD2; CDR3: CASSAGTSGIYEQYF; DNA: TGTGCCAGCAGTGCTGGGACTAGCGGGATCTACGAGCAGTACTTC
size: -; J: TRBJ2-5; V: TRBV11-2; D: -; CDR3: CASSLDLRQTQYF; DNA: TGTGCCAGCAGCTTAGATCTCAGGCAGACCCAGTACTTC
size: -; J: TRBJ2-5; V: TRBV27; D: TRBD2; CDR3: CASSLYPSGGASETQYF; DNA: TGTGCCAGCAGCCTCTACCCTAGCGGGGGGGCTTCAGAGACCCAGTACTTC
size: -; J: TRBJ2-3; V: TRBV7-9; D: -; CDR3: CASSPLGAGSTDTQYF; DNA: TGTGCCAGCAGCCCTCTGGGGGCGGGAAGCACAGATACGCAGTATTTT
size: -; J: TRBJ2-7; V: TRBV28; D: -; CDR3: CASSAAPGLLHYEQYF; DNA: TGTGCCAGCAGTGCCGCCCCAGGGTTACTTCATTACGAGCAGTACTTC
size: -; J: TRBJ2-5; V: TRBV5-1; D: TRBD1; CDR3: CASTWGQGPGQQETQYF; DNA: TGCGCCAGCACCTGGGGACAGGGACCGGGACAACAAGAGACCCAGTACTTC
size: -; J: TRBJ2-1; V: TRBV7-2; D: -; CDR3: CASSLPGEQFF; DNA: TGTGCCAGCAGCCTCCCGGGGGAGCAGTTCTTC
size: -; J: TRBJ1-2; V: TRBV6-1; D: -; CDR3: CASSLDGTPTGYTF; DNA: TGTGCCAGCAGTTTAGACGGGACCCCCACTGGCTACACCTTC
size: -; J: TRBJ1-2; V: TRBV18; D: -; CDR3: CASSPPGRDYGYTF; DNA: TGTGCCAGCTCACCACCGGGAAGGGACTATGGCTACACCTTC
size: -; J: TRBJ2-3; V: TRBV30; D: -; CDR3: CAWSITGTDTQYF; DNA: TGTGCCTGGAGTATAACAGGGACAGATACGCAGTATTTT
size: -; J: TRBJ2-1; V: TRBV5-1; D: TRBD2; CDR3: CASSLAPTSGGLRSYNEQFF; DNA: TGCGCCAGCAGCTTGGCCCCGACTAGCGGGGGACTCCGCTCCTACAATGAGCAGTTCTTC
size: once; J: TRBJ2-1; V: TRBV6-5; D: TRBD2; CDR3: CASSSGGGNNEQFF; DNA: TGTGCCAGCAGTTCCGGGGGAGGGAACAATGAGCAGTTCTTC
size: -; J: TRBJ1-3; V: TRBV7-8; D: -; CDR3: CASSLGTSGNTIYF; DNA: TGTGCCAGCAGCTTGGGAACCTCTGGAAACACCATATATTTT
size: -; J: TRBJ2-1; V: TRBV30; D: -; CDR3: CAWSVGSSSYNEQFF; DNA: TGTGCCTGGAGTGTAGGTTCCAGCTCCTACAATGAGCAGTTCTTC
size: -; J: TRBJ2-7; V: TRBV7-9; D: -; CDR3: CASSPPGATYEQYF; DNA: TGTGCCAGCAGCCCCCCGGGGGCCACCTACGAGCAGTACTTC
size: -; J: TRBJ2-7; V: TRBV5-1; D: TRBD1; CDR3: CASSLSTTGWNEQYF; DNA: TGCGCCAGCAGCTTATCCACGACAGGGTGGAACGAGCAGTACTTC
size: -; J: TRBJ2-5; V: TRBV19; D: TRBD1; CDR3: CASSTWGTGVVLGETQYF; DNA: TGTGCCAGTAGTACCTGGGGGACAGGGGTTGTCCTTGGGGAGACCCAGTACTTC
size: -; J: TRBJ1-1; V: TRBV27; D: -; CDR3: CASSSGALTEAFF; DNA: TGTGCCAGCAGTTCCGGGGCATTGACTGAAGCTTTCTTT
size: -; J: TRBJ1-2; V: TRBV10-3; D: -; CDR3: CAVYRELRGYTF; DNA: TGTGCCGTATACAGGGAACTGAGAGGCTACACCTTC
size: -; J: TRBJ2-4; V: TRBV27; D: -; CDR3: CASSSLTSAKNIQYF; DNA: TGTGCCAGCAGTTCCCTAACTAGTGCCAAAAACATTCAGTACTTC
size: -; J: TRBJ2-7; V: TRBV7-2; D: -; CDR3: CASSLGSPGRSYEQYF; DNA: TGTGCCAGCAGCTTAGGGAGTCCGGGCCGGAGTTACGAGCAGTACTTC
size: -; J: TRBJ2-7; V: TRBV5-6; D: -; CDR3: CASSLFSAPYEQYF; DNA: TGTGCCAGCAGCTTGTTCTCGGCCCCCTACGAGCAGTACTTC
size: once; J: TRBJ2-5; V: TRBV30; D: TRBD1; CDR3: CAWSTGTGGRETQYF; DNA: TGTGCCTGGAGTACCGGGACAGGGGGGCGGGAGACCCAGTACTTC
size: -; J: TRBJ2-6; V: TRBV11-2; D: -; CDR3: CASSKTLWANVLTF; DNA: TGTGCCAGCAGCAAAACCTTGTGGGCCAACGTCCTGACTTTC
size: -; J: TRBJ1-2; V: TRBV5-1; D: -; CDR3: CASSLEGANYGYTF; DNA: TGCGCCAGCAGCTTGGAAGGGGCTAACTATGGCTACACCTTC
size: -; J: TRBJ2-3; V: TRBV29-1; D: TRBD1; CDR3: CSVQTGSQRHTQYF; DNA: TGCAGCGTCCAGACAGGGTCCCAGCGACATACGCAGTATTTT
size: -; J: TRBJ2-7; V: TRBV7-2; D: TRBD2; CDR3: CASSIAGGPYEQYF; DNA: TGTGCCAGCAGCATAGCGGGGGGGCCCTACGAGCAGTACTTC
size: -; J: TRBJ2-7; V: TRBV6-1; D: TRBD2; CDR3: CASSLPGAGAYEQYF; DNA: TGTGCCAGCAGCCTCCCGGGAGCGGGGGCCTACGAGCAGTACTTC
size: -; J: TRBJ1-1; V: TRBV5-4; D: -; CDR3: CASSLGQDPNTEAFF; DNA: TGTGCCAGCAGCTTGGGTCAGGATCCTAACACTGAAGCTTTCTTT
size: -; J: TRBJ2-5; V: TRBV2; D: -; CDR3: CASGRGETQYF; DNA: TGTGCCAGCGGGCGAGGGGAGACCCAGTACTTC
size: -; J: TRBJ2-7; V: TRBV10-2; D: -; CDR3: CASSQGLAPYEQYF; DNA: TGCGCCAGCAGTCAGGGCCTAGCACCCTACGAGCAGTACTTC
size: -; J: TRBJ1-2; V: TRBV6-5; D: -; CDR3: CASRVRDTNGYTF; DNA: TGTGCCAGCAGAGTCCGGGACACAAATGGCTACACCTTC
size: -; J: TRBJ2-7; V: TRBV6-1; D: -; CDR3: CASSEVGVSYEQYF; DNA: TGTGCCAGCAGTGAAGTTGGGGTGTCCTACGAGCAGTACTTC
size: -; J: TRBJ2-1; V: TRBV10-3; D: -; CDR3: CAASMGGVGYNEQFF; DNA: TGTGCCGCCTCTATGGGCGGAGTAGGGTACAATGAGCAGTTCTTC
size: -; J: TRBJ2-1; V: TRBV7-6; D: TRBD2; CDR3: CASSFSGGAGNEQFF; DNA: TGTGCCAGCAGCTTTAGCGGGGGGGCAGGCAATGAGCAGTTCTTC
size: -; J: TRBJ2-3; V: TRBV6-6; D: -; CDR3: CASSYGGGLDTQYF; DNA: TGTGCCAGCAGTTACGGGGGGGGCTTAGATACGCAGTATTTT
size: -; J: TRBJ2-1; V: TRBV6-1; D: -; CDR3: CASRGPYNEQFF; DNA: TGTGCCAGCAGGGGCCCATACAATGAGCAGTTCTTC